This TCR beta chain was obtained from a study of T-cell memory formation after mild COVID-19. Broader study findings: Some responding clones appeared in pre-infection memory, suggesting cross-reactive memory joined.

This clonotype was detected ten times or more. Antigen specificity is unknown. MiXCR was run by TCRdb on the 5' RACE reads, yielding one entry per CDR3 protein. This sample yields around 430,000 distinct CDR3 sequences, of which roughly 15% are seen a single time; approximately 21% belongs to the top ten. V was trimmed by 8 bases and J by 1 base, leaving 11 bases between them. Germline loops: CDR1 MNHEY, CDR2 SVGAGI. This CDR3 is built from 13 residues. Sequencing was carried out using PBMCs or a T cell subset sorted from them (not recorded which). This receptor was taken from a man aged 18-30 years who had mild COVID-19 (a few samples of this study predate the infection). Cell type and time point are not known. The chain recombines TRBV6-5 with TRBJ1-1, with D unclear. CDR3 DNA: TGTGCCAGCTTTCAATCGGAGAACACTGAAGCTTTCTTT. This codes for CASFQSENTEAFF.